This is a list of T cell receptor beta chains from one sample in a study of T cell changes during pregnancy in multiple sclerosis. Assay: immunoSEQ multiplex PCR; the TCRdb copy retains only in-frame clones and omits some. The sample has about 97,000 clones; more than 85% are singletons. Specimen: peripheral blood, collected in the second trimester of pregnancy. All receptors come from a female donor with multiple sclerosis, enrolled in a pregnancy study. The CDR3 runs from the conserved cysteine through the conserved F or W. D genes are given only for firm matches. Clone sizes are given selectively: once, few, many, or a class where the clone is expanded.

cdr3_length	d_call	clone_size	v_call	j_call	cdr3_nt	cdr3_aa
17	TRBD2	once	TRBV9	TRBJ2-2	TGTGCCAGCAGCCCTACTGAGCGGGGAGAGGACACCGGGGAGCTGTTTTTT	CASSPTERGEDTGELFF
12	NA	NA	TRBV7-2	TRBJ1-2	TGTGCCAGCAGCTTTACAGCCTATGGCTACACCTTC	CASSFTAYGYTF
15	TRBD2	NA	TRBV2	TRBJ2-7	TGTGCCAGCCTGGGAACGGAGCGGGAGTGGGGGGAGCAGTACTTC	CASLGTEREWGEQYF
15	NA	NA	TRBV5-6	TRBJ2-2	TGTGCCAGCAGCTTCGGAGACAGAAACACCGGGGAGCTGTTTTTT	CASSFGDRNTGELFF
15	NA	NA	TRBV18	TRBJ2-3	TGTGCCAGCTCACCACGTGGGCGGAGGACAGATACGCAGTATTTT	CASSPRGRRTDTQYF
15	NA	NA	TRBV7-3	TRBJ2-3	TGTGCCAGCAGCTTATATGGGGCTCCAGTAGATACGCAGTATTTT	CASSLYGAPVDTQYF
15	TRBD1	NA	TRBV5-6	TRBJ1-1	TGTGCCAGCAGCCTGACCGGGACAGGGGAGTCTGAAGCTTTCTTT	CASSLTGTGESEAFF
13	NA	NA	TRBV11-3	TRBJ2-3	TGTGCCAGCAAACCCGGGGGTGGAGATACGCAGTATTTT	CASKPGGGDTQYF
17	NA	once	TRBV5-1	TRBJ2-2	TGCGCCAGCAGCTTAGTCAGGGGTAGACCCGAAACCGGGGAGCTGTTTTTT	CASSLVRGRPETGELFF
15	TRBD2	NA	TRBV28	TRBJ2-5	TGTGCCAGCAGTCCCCGGGGAGCGGGAGAAGAGACCCAGTACTTC	CASSPRGAGEETQYF
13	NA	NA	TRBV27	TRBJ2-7	TGTGCCACCGCCCCGGTTTATGCCTACGAGCAGTACTTC	CATAPVYAYEQYF
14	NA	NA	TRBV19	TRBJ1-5	TGTGCCTCCCTCGACTATAATGGCAGACAGCCCCAGCATTTT	CASLDYNGRQPQHF
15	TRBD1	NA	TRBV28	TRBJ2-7	TGTGCCAGCAGTTTATTGGCAGGGGGCCTATACGAGCAGTACTTC	CASSLLAGGLYEQYF
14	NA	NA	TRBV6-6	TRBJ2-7	TGTGCCAGCAGCTCGAAGAGTGGTAGTCACGAGCAGTACTTC	CASSSKSGSHEQYF
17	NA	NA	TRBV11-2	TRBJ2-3	TGTGCCAGCAGCTTACTCTTGGGCGGGATGGTCACAGATACGCAGTATTTT	CASSLLLGGMVTDTQYF
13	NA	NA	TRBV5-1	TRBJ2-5	TGCGCCAGCAGCTACAGGAGTCAGGAGACCCAGTACTTC	CASSYRSQETQYF
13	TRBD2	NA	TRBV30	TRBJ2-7	TGTGCCTGGAGTAGGGTAGCCGGGAGGGAGCAGTACTTC	CAWSRVAGREQYF
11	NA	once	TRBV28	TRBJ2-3	TGTGCCAGCAGTGAGGGCAATACGCAGTATTTT	CASSEGNTQYF
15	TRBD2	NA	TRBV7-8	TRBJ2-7	TGTGCCAGCAGCTTCGGTAGCGGGAGGACCTACGAGCAGTACTTC	CASSFGSGRTYEQYF
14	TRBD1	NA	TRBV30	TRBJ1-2	TGTGCCTGGAGGACTGAAGGGGGCAAATATGGCTACACCTTC	CAWRTEGGKYGYTF
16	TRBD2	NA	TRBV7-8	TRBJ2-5	TGTGCCAGCAGCCCTGGGACTAGCGGGAGCTTAGAGACCCAGTACTTC	CASSPGTSGSLETQYF
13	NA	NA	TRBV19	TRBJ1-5	TGTGCCAGTAGGACAGCTAGCAATCAGCCCCAGCATTTT	CASRTASNQPQHF
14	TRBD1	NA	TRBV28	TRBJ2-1	TGTGCCAGCAGACGGTCTGGGACAGCCTCTGAGCAGTTCTTC	CASRRSGTASEQFF
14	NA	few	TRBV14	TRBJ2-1	TGTGCCAGCAGCCAAGGAAGCAACGGCAATGAGCAGTTCTTC	CASSQGSNGNEQFF
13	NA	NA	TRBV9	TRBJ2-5	TGTGCCAGCAGCCCAGCTAGCTCAGAGACCCAGTACTTC	CASSPASSETQYF
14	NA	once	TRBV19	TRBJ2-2	TGTGCCAGTAGTACCCCCGGGAGCACCGGGGAGCTGTTTTTT	CASSTPGSTGELFF
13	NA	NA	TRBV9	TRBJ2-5	TGTGCCAGCAGCGCCCCCAGGGGAGAGACCCAGTACTTC	CASSAPRGETQYF
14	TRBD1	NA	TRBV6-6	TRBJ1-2	TGTGCCAGCAGGGACAGGGATTGGGACTATGGCTACACCTTC	CASRDRDWDYGYTF
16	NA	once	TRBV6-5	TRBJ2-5	TGTGCCAGCAGCTACCGGGGGGCGCAAGCTGGAGAGACCCAGTACTTC	CASSYRGAQAGETQYF
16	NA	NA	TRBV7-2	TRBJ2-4	TGTGCCAGCAGCTTAGGAGGGAATGAGGCCAAAAACATTCAGTACTTC	CASSLGGNEAKNIQYF
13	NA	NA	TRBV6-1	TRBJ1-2	TGTGCCAGCAGGTACAGGGTAGACTATGGCTACACCTTC	CASRYRVDYGYTF
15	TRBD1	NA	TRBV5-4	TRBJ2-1	TGTGCCAGCCGGGACAGCAAGAGCTCCTACAATGAGCAGTTCTTC	CASRDSKSSYNEQFF
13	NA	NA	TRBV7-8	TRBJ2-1	TGTGCCAGCAGCCTACCGGCCGGGAATGAGCAGTTCTTC	CASSLPAGNEQFF
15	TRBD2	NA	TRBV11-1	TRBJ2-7	TGTGCCAGCAGCTGGGGACTAGCGGAAACCTACGAGCAGTACTTC	CASSWGLAETYEQYF